The 16 T cell receptor beta chains presented below share a single source sample, sequenced in a study of cytomegalovirus exposure and HLA in healthy donors. PCR involved 60 Vbeta and 13 Jbeta primers. Libraries were prepared by immunoSEQ multiplex PCR; TCRdb keeps only in-frame clonotypes and omits some of them. The data contain around 80,000 clones, less than 80% of them singletons. Input material: PBMCs. The receptors stem from a man aged 35 to 55 in good health and CMV-seropositive.

The V gene is TRBV5-1, the J gene TRBJ2-1; TRBD2 matches 7 bases. The CDR3 is 17 residues long. V lost 6 bases and J lost 0; bases outside the gene matches: 12. Germline CDR1 and CDR2: SGHRS and YFSETQ. The CDR3 loop reads CASMPTSRTSSYNEQFF. The CDR3 bases are TGCGCCAGCATGCCGACTAGCCGAACTAGCTCCTACAATGAGCAGTTCTTC.

This chain links TRBV28 with TRBJ2-3; tentatively, D is TRBD2 (5 bases). Germline lookup yields CDR1 MDHEN and CDR2 SYDVKM. The length of the CDR3 is 12 residues. Deletions cut 8 bases from V and 4 bases from J, with 10 bases between. The CDR3 DNA sequence: TGTGCCAGCCGCGAGGGCCCAGATACGCAGTATTTT. Amino acid sequence: CASREGPDTQYF.

The chain links TRBV10-2 to TRBJ1-1; D is unresolved. V dropped 11 bases and J dropped 4 bases, with 14 bases sitting between them. This CDR3 contains 12 residues. Looked up from germline, CDR1 is WSHSY and CDR2 is SAAADI. The CDR3 reads CAAGGMSTEAFF. In nucleotides, the CDR3 is TGCGCCGCGGGCGGGATGAGCACTGAAGCTTTCTTT.

The V gene is TRBV6-5, the J gene TRBJ2-7; 9 positions match TRBD1. Trimming cost V 7 bases and J 2 bases; bases outside gene matches: 6. Germline V gene lookup returns CDR1 MNHEY and CDR2 SVGAGI. The CDR3 covers 14 residues. In DNA, the CDR3 is TGTGCCAGCACCCAGGGACAGGGAACCTACGAGCAGTACTTC. It encodes CASTQGQGTYEQYF.

This clone was counted only a few times. The chain recombines TRBV10-2 with TRBJ1-6; 9 bases are a match to TRBD1. In germline, CDR1 is WSHSY, CDR2 SAAADI. The CDR3 has 14 residues. Trimming cost V 7 bases and J 7 bases; bases outside gene matches: 5. CDR3 nucleotide sequence: TGCGCCAGCATGCCGACAGGGGGAAATTCACCCCTCCACTTT. Protein product: CASMPTGGNSPLHF.

This chain links TRBV29-1 with TRBJ2-1, with 7 nucleotides matching TRBD1. Looked up from germline, CDR1 is SQVTM and CDR2 is ANQGSEA. This CDR3 is built from 13 residues. Losses at the gene ends were 5 bases for V and 5 bases for J; bases not matched to a gene: 6. As DNA, the CDR3 is TGCAGCGTTTACCGGGACAGAAACAATGAGCAGTTCTTC. It codes for CSVYRDRNNEQFF.

The rearrangement links TRBV6-6 to TRBJ2-5, with TRBD1 identical over 7 bases. CDR3 length: 14 amino acids. Germline-derived CDR1 and CDR2 are MNHNY and SVGAGI (reference sequence). The trim removed 6 bases at V and 4 bases at J, leaving 8 bases unmatched. The CDR3 bases are TGTGCCAGCAGCTACAGGGGTGAAGGAGAGACCCAGTACTTC. Its translation is CASSYRGEGETQYF.

The genes are TRBV11-3 and TRBJ2-5; D perhaps matches TRBD2 (5 bases). The CDR3 is made up of 15 amino acids. The ends were cut back, 5 bases at V and 5 bases at J, with 18 bases in the middle. CDR1 is SGHNT and CDR2 is YENEEA in the germline V gene. The CDR3 region is CASSLSGKERETQYF. The CDR3 DNA is TGTGCCAGCAGCCTGTCGGGGAAGGAGAGGGAGACCCAGTACTTC.

This clone turned up a few times. V is TRBV19 and J is TRBJ1-2, with D possibly being TRBD1 (5 bases). V shed 2 bases and J shed 6 bases, with 10 bases lying between them. This CDR3 has 13 amino acids. Germline V gene sequence: CDR1 LNHDA, CDR2 SQIVND (reference sequence). Here the CDR3 reads CASSISGINGYTF. The CDR3 DNA reads as TGTGCCAGTAGTATATCAGGGATCAATGGCTACACCTTC.

The chain employs TRBV30 and TRBJ1-1; a possible D gene is TRBD1 (5 bases). The germline gives CDR1 GTSNPN, CDR2 SVGIG (reference sequence). Trimming pared 2 bases from V and 4 bases from J, leaving 11 bases between. The CDR3 totals 13 residues. CDR3 nucleotide sequence: TGTGCCTGGAGTAGGCAGGGCGTCACTGAAGCTTTCTTT. Protein: CAWSRQGVTEAFF.

The genes are TRBV14 and TRBJ2-2; no clear D gene. The CDR3 length is 14 residues. CDR1 and CDR2 (germline): SGHDN, FVKESK. Trimming shortened V by 1 base and J by 6 bases, and 9 bases separated the two germline ends. CDR3 in DNA: TGTGCCAGCAGCCAAGTGGAGTTTCCCGGGGAGCTGTTTTTT. Translated, it gives CASSQVEFPGELFF.

This clone has just a few counts. The rearrangement uses TRBV28 and TRBJ1-4; 8 positions match TRBD1. V dropped 2 bases and J dropped 8; count of bases not matched to a gene: 7. Germline V CDR1 and CDR2: MDHEN, SYDVKM. CDR3 length: 15 residues. In nucleotides, the CDR3 is TGTGCCAGCAGTTTAACAGGGGGAGGAAGCGAAAAACTGTTTTTT. Amino acid sequence: CASSLTGGGSEKLFF.

A few counts support this clone. The rearrangement joins TRBV4-1 to TRBJ2-7; 7 nucleotides agree with TRBD2. CDR1 and CDR2 from the germline V gene are MGHRA and YSYEKL. There are 15 residues in the CDR3. J lost 5 bases, V lost 1 base, and 8 bases had no gene match. CDR3 bases: TGCGCCAGCAGCCAAGGGGGGGGGAGTCGGAACGAGCAGTACTTC. It specifies CASSQGGGSRNEQYF.

The J gene is TRBJ1-2, the V gene TRBV28; D remains ambiguous. CDR3 length: 13 amino acids. V lost 5 bases to trimming and J lost 4 bases, with 11 bases between them. The germline CDR1 and CDR2 sequences are MDHEN and SYDVKM. The CDR3 DNA reads as TGTGCCAGCAGTACTCCGGGATTCTATGGCTACACCTTC. Its protein is CASSTPGFYGYTF.

This clone appeared a single time. The gene calls are TRBV9 and TRBJ1-3; weak D call: TRBD1 (5 bases). The V end was cut by 0 bases, the J end by 8 bases, with 12 bases between. The CDR3 totals 14 residues. From germline, CDR1 is SGDLS and CDR2 YYNGEE. DNA for the CDR3: TGTGCCAGCAGCGTAGAGTCCCAGGGATACACCATATATTTT. This gives the protein CASSVESQGYTIYF.

The chain is built from TRBV6-5 and TRBJ2-7; 10 bases fit TRBD1. This CDR3 is built from 15 residues. CDR1 is MNHEY and CDR2 is SVGAGI in the germline V gene. V dropped 5 bases and J dropped 5; count of bases not matched to a gene: 9. The CDR3 region is CASSRTSGTGDEQYF. For the CDR3, the DNA is TGTGCCAGCAGTCGTACATCAGGGACAGGGGACGAGCAGTACTTC.